Presented here are 5 T cell receptor beta chains from one specimen sequenced in a study of cytotoxic CD8 clonotypes in ibrutinib-treated CLL (dated by TCRdb to about 2021). The time point label corresponds to: progressive disease on ibrutinib. The receptor library was made with the immunoSEQ multiplex PCR assay. TCRdb took over this immuneACCESS table, retaining in-frame rearrangements with V and J assigned. Such tables are incomplete; in checked studies, under half of the missing clones stem from an unresolved V gene, and the remainder is unexplained. The sample table shows about 35,000 clones, and 70% to 75% are seen once. Roughly 17% of the sample is held by the ten biggest clonotypes. Sequenced material: PBMCs, taken at disease progression, from a patient treated with ibrutinib. All receptors derive from a human donor with chronic lymphocytic leukemia.

This chain joins TRBV25-1 and TRBJ1-6; 8 bases fit TRBD1. J gave up 8 bases and V 4 bases, and 7 bases lay outside the gene matches. Germline CDR1 is MGHDK and CDR2 is SYGVNS. CDR3 length: 15 residues. The CDR3 coding sequence is TGTGCCAGCAGTGCCATGGACAGGGATTATTCACCCCTCCACTTT. Translated, it gives CASSAMDRDYSPLHF.

V is TRBV15 and J is TRBJ2-1; unclear D gene. Per the germline V gene, CDR1 is LNHNV and CDR2 is YYDKDF (reference sequence). V lost 3 bases and J lost 9, with 12 bases in between. The CDR3 covers 13 residues. The CDR3 DNA sequence: TGTGCCACCAGCAGGTCCGTCGTGAGTGAGCAGTTCTTC. Its protein product is CATSRSVVSEQFF. The full variable domain, completed using reference TRBV15 and TRBJ2-1, is DAMVIQNPRYQVTQFGKPVTLSCSQTLNHNVMYWYQQKSSQAPKLLFHYYDKDFNNEADTPDNFQSRRPNTSFCFLDIRSPGLGDTAMYLCATSRSVVSEQFFGPGTRLTVL.

The chain employs TRBV19 and TRBJ2-1; 12 bases are a match to TRBD1. V dropped 2 bases and J dropped 9; count of bases not matched to a gene: 5. Germline V gene sequence: CDR1 LNHDA, CDR2 SQIVND (reference sequence). This CDR3 has 15 amino acids. The CDR3 protein is CASSIPGQGAREQFF. CDR3 nucleotide sequence: TGTGCCAGTAGTATACCGGGACAGGGGGCACGTGAGCAGTTCTTC.

V and J are TRBV6-5 and TRBJ1-4, with 9 bases matching TRBD1. The ends lost 0 bases at V and 8 bases at J; junction bases unmatched: 1. CDR3 length: 14 residues. Germline assignment: CDR1 MNHEY and CDR2 SVGAGI. This CDR3 reads CASSYSGTGEKLFF. The CDR3 nucleotides read TGTGCCAGCAGTTACTCAGGGACAGGGGAAAAACTGTTTTTT.

The J gene is TRBJ1-6, the V gene TRBV6-1, with D uncertain. V lost 7 bases, J lost 1 base, and 11 bases lay in between. The germline V gene encodes CDR1 MNHNS and CDR2 SASEGT. This CDR3 spans 15 amino acids. The DNA of the CDR3 is TGTGCCAGCACCACAAGGGAGTCCTATAATTCACCCCTCCACTTT. Translation gives CASTTRESYNSPLHF.